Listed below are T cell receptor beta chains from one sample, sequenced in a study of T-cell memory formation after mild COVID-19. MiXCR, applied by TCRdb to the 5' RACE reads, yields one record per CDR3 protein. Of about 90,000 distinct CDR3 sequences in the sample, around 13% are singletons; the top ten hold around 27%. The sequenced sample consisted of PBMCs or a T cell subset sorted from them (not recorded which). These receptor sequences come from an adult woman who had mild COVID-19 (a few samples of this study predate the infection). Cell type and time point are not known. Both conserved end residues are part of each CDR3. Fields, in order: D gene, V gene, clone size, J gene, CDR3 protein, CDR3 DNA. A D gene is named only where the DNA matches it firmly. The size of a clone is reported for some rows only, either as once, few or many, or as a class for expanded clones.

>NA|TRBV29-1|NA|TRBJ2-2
CSVAPGTGELFF
TGCAGCGTTGCCCCAGGCACCGGGGAGCTGTTTTTT
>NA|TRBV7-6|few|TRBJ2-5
CASSPTSASQETQYF
TGTGCCAGCAGCCCTACCTCCGCTAGCCAAGAGACCCAGTACTTC
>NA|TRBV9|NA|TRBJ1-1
CASSVGSGTEAFF
TGTGCCAGCAGCGTGGGGTCAGGCACTGAAGCTTTCTTT
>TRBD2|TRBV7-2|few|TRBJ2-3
CASSSPVGVAGRTDTQYF
TGTGCCAGCAGCTCCCCCGTGGGGGTAGCGGGGCGCACAGATACGCAGTATTTT
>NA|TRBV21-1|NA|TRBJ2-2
CASFVETDGELFF
TGTGCCAGCTTTGTGGAGACCGACGGGGAGCTGTTTTTT
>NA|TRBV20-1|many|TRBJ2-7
CSARSQEGGYEQYF
TGCAGTGCTAGAAGTCAAGAGGGGGGCTACGAGCAGTACTTC
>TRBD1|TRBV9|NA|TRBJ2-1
CASSGTGESSYNEQFF
TGTGCCAGCAGCGGGACAGGGGAGAGCTCCTACAATGAGCAGTTCTTC
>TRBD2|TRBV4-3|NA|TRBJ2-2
CASSQVGYGSGKKTNTGELFF
TGCGCCAGCAGCCAAGTAGGGTATGGGAGCGGGAAGAAGACGAACACCGGGGAGCTGTTTTTT
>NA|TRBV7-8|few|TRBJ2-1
CASSLDRALYNEQFF
TGTGCCAGCAGCTTAGACAGGGCCCTCTACAATGAGCAGTTCTTC
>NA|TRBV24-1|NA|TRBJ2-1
CATSEGYGGNEQFF
TGTGCCACCAGTGAAGGGTATGGAGGCAATGAGCAGTTCTTC
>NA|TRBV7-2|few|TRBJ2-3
CASSFGQPSF
TGTGCCAGCAGCTTCGGACAGCCCTCTTTT
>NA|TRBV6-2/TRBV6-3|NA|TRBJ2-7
CASIGAGRDKPYEQYF
TGTGCCAGCATAGGGGCGGGTCGGGACAAACCCTACGAGCAGTACTTC
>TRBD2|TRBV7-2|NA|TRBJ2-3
CASSHRLAGVKDTQYF
TGTGCCAGCAGCCACCGACTAGCGGGAGTCAAGGATACGCAGTATTTT
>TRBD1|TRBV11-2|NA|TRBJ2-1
CASSRRLTGVEQFF
TGTGCCAGCAGCCGCAGATTAACAGGGGTGGAGCAGTTCTTC
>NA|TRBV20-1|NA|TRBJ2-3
CSANPTWTGGTDTQYF
TGCAGTGCTAACCCGACCTGGACGGGAGGCACAGATACGCAGTATTTT
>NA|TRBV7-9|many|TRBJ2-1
CASSPPDYPPYNEQFF
TGTGCCAGCAGCCCACCGGACTATCCCCCCTACAATGAGCAGTTCTTC
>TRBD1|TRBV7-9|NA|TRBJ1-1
CASSFDRAAEAFF
TGTGCCAGCAGCTTTGACAGGGCCGCTGAAGCTTTCTTT
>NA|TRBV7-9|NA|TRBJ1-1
CASSLVQGHTEAFF
TGTGCCAGCAGCTTGGTACAGGGTCATACTGAAGCTTTCTTT
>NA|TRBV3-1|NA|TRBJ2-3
CASSQDHGGFTDTQYF
TGTGCCAGCAGCCAAGATCACGGCGGATTCACAGATACGCAGTATTTT
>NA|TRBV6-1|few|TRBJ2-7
CASSEALQGIYEQYF
TGTGCCAGCAGTGAAGCCCTTCAGGGTATCTACGAGCAGTACTTC
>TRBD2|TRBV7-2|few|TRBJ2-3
CASSLLPSGILTDTQYF
TGTGCCAGCAGCTTATTGCCTAGCGGGATCTTAACAGATACGCAGTATTTT
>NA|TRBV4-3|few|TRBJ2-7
CASSQDWRETYEQYF
TGCGCCAGCAGCCAAGATTGGAGGGAAACATACGAGCAGTACTTC
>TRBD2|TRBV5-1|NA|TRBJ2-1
CASSLGLAGPYNEQFF
TGCGCCAGCAGCCTAGGACTAGCGGGGCCTTACAATGAGCAGTTCTTC
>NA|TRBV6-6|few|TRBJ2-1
CASSYSRRGEDSSYNEQFF
TGTGCCAGCAGTTACTCGAGAAGGGGCGAGGACAGCAGCTACAATGAGCAGTTCTTC
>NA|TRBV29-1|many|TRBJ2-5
CSVVSGTQETQYF
TGCAGCGTTGTATCAGGGACCCAAGAGACCCAGTACTTC
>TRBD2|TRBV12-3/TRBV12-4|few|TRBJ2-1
CASRGLAGAPDFSYNEQFF
TGTGCCAGCAGGGGACTAGCGGGAGCTCCGGATTTCTCCTACAATGAGCAGTTCTTC